This TCR beta chain was recorded in a study of post-analysis software for immune sequencing data. Study-level findings and limits: Roughly 5 TRBV segments, TRBV5-6, TRBV5-1 and TRBV20-1 among them, were found more frequent in patients than controls. A significant reduction in normalized Chao1 diversity was observed in multiple sclerosis patients versus controls. Under F measure analysis, samples from one preparation batch co-clustered strongly.

To note about this clonotype: Its matching antigen is unknown.

Unique molecular identifiers were built into the TCR beta cDNA libraries. With roughly 0.85 to 11 million T cells as the source, roughly 500,000 cDNA molecules resulted. MiXCR, applied by TCRdb to the PCR reads, yields one record per CDR3 protein. In the table there are 700,000 to 800,000 distinct CDR3 sequences, roughly 30% of which are singletons. Germline CDR1 MDHEN, CDR2 SYDVKM. The CDR3 covers 15 residues. Trimming cost V 1 base and J 1 base, with 10 bases left between them. This clonotype was sampled from a girl between 10 and 17 years old with multiple sclerosis. Sequencing was carried out using blood. This chain joins TRBV28 and TRBJ1-1; D remains ambiguous. The CDR3 protein is CASSLFNGQNTEAFF. The CDR3 DNA follows: TGTGCCAGCAGTTTATTCAACGGGCAGAACACTGAAGCTTTCTTT.